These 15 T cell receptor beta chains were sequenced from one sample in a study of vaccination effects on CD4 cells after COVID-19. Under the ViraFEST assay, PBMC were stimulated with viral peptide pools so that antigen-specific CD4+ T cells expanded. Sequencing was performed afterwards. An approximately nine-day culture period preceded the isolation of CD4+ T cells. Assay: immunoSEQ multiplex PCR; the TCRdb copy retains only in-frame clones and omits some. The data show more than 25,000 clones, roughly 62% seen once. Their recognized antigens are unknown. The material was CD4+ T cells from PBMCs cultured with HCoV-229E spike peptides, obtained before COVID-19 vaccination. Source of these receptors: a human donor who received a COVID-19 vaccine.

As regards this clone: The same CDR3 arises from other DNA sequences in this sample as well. As DNA, the CDR3 is TGTGCCAGCAGCCGAGGGGCCGTGAACACTGAAGCTTTCTTT. Residues: CASSRGAVNTEAFF. The rearrangement links TRBV27 to TRBJ1-1; D might be TRBD1 (5 bases). The CDR3 has 14 amino acids. Trimming cost V 6 bases and J 0 bases, with 11 bases left between them. The germline CDR1 and CDR2 sequences are MNHEY and SMNVEV (reference sequence).

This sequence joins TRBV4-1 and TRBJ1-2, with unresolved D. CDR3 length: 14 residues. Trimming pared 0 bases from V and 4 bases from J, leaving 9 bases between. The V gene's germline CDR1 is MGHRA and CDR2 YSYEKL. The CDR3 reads CASSQEGIIYGYTF. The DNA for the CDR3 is TGCGCCAGCAGCCAAGAGGGTATCATCTATGGCTACACCTTC.

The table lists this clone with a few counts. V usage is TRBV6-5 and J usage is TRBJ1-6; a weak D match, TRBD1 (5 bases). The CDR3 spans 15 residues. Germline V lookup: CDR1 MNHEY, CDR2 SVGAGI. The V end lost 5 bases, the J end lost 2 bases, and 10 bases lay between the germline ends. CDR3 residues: CASSQGGTYNSPLHF. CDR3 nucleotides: TGTGCCAGCAGTCAGGGAGGGACCTATAATTCACCCCTCCACTTT.

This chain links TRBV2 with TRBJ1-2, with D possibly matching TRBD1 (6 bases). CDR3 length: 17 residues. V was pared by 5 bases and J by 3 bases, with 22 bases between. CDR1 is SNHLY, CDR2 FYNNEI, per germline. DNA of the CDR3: TGTGCCAGCAGTCGCCGGGATGGGGGACAAGGGGACTATGGCTACACCTTC. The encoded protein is CASSRRDGGQGDYGYTF.

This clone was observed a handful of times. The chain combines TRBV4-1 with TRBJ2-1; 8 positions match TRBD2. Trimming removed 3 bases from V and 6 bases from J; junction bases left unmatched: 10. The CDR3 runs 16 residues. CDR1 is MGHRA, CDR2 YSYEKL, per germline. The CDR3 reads CASSQIGTSRINEQFF. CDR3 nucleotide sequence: TGCGCCAGCAGCCAGATAGGGACTAGTAGGATCAATGAGCAGTTCTTC.

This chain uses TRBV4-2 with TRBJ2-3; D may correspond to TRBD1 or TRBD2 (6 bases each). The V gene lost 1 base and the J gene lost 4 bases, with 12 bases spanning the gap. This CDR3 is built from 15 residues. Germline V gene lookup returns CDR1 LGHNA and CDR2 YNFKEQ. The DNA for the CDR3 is TGTGCCAGCAGCCAAGGGAGGGGGGCGGCAGATACGCAGTATTTT. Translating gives CASSQGRGAADTQYF.

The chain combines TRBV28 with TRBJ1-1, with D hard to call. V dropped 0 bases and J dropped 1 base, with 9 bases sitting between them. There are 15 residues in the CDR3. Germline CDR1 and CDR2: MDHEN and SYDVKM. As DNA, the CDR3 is TGTGCCAGCAGTTTATGGTGGGGAGGGAACACTGAAGCTTTCTTT. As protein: CASSLWWGGNTEAFF.

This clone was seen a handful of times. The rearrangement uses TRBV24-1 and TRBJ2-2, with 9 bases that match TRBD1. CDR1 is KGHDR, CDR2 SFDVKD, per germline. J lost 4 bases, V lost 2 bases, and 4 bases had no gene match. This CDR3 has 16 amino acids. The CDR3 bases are TGTGCCACCAGTGATTCGGGGACAGGGAGCACCGGGGAGCTGTTTTTT. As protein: CATSDSGTGSTGELFF.

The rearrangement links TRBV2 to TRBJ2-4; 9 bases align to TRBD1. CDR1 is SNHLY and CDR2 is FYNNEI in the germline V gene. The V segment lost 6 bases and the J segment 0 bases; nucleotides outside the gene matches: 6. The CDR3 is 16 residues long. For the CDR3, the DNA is TGTGCCAGCAGCAAGGACAGGGGCCTAGCCAAAAACATTCAGTACTTC. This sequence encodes CASSKDRGLAKNIQYF. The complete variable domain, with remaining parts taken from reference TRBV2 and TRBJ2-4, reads EPEVTQTPSHQVTQMGQEVILRCVPISNHLYFYWYRQILGQKVEFLVSFYNNEISEKSEIFDDQFSVERPDGSNFTLKIRSTKLEDSAMYFCASSKDRGLAKNIQYFGAGTRLSVL.

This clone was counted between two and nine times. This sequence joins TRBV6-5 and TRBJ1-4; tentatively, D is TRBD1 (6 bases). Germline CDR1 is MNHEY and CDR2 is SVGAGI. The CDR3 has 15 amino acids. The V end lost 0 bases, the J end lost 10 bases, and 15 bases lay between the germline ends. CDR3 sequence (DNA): TGTGCCAGCAGTTACTCGAGACAGGCCGACCCAAAACTGTTTTTT. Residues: CASSYSRQADPKLFF.

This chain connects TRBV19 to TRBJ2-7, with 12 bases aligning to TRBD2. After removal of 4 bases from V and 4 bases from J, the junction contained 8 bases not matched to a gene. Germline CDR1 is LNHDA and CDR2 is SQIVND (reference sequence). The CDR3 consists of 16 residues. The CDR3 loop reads CASSTPTSGSMYEQYF. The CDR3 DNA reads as TGTGCCAGTAGTACCCCGACTAGCGGGAGTATGTACGAGCAGTACTTC.

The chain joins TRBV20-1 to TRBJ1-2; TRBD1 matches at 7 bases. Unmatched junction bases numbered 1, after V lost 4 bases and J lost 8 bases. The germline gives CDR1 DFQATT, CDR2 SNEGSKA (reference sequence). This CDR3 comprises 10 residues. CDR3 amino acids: CSATGQGYTF. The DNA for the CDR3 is TGCAGTGCTACGGGACAGGGCTACACCTTC.

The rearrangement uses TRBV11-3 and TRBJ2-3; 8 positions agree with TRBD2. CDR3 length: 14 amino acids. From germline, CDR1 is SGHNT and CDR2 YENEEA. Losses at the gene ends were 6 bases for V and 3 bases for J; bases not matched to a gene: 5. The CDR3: CASSRSGRTDTQYF. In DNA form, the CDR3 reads TGTGCCAGCAGTCGGAGCGGGAGAACAGATACGCAGTATTTT.

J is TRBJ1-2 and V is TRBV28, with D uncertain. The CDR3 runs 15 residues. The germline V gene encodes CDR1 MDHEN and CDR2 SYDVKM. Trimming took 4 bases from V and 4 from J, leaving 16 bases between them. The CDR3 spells CASSSLRVTVYGYTF. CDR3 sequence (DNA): TGTGCCAGCAGTTCCTTAAGGGTCACGGTCTATGGCTACACCTTC.

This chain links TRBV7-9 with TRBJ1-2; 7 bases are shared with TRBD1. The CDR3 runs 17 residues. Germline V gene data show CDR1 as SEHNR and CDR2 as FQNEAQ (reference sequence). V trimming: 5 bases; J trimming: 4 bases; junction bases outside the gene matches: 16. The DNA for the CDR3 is TGTGCCAGCAGCCTACGGGGTGTCGGGACAGTTGCCTATGGCTACACCTTC. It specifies CASSLRGVGTVAYGYTF.